The rows below give T cell receptor beta chains drawn from one sample of a study of regulatory T cells in long-lasting Graves disease. TCRdb passed the multiplex PCR reads through MiXCR, listing each CDR3 protein once. This sample yields a few hundred thousand distinct CDR3 sequences, of which 23% are seen a single time; about a quarter belongs to the top ten. The sample was peripheral blood mononuclear cells (PBMCs), taken when the disease was refractory, from a patient treated with antithyroid drugs. The receptors were sampled from a female donor with Graves disease. CDR3s include the opening cysteine and the closing phenylalanine or tryptophan. For some rows the clone size is stated as once, few or many, or as a class when expanded; others skip it.

cdr3_length,j_call,clone_size,v_call,cdr3_aa
13,TRBJ2-7,-,TRBV20-1,CSAREAFSYEQYF
13,TRBJ1-6,-,TRBV9,CASSVKWDSPLHF
14,TRBJ2-7,few,TRBV27,CASSLDGRTLGQYF
15,TRBJ2-7,-,TRBV19,CASSRGWEGATEQYF
14,TRBJ2-7,few,TRBV13,CASSSKAGGLEQYF
15,TRBJ2-5,-,TRBV24-1,CATNITGVAQETQYF
21,TRBJ1-5,few,TRBV19,CASSIPNDIMTGRTSNQPQHF
15,TRBJ2-7,-,TRBV7-2,CASSSFTSGRVGQYF
14,TRBJ1-1,-,TRBV6-2/TRBV6-3,CASTRTGGWTEAFF
14,TRBJ1-1,many,TRBV11-1,CASSLAGPNTEAFF
12,TRBJ1-6,-,TRBV2,CASSGVGSPLHF
15,TRBJ2-7,few,TRBV7-9,CASSPPKSLHYEQYF
13,TRBJ1-2,many,TRBV28,CASSAPGNYGYTF
16,TRBJ1-2,-,TRBV19,CATRDRGRTSNYGYTF
15,TRBJ1-1,-,TRBV5-6,CASSLGRQPNTEAFF
13,TRBJ2-6,few,TRBV7-2,CASSPTGANVLTF
16,TRBJ1-5,few,TRBV18,CASSPIDTRGNQPQHF
12,TRBJ1-4,few,TRBV19,CASGGLYEKLFF
16,TRBJ2-7,many,TRBV28,CASSLHRDRLRYEQYF
15,TRBJ1-2,many,TRBV27,CASKSLAGERGGYTF
15,TRBJ2-5,-,TRBV11-2,CASSQEGALAGTQYF
15,TRBJ1-5,many,TRBV2,CASSPPPDSHQPQHF
18,TRBJ2-7,few,TRBV5-1,CASSLGLAGGLNAYEQYF
15,TRBJ2-7,-,TRBV19,CASSIQHHSYYEQYF